The clone carrying this T cell receptor beta chain has just one count. The protocol was immunoSEQ multiplex PCR, while the TCRdb copy is restricted to in-frame clones and leaves out a portion. The repertoire holds over 65,000 clones, with about 81% as singletons. This record comes from a study of blood T cell repertoires in COVID-19. Study-wide background: PBMCs, B-cell-depleted T cells, or T cells provided the cDNA or gDNA that made up the material.

The clonotype was recovered from a human donor in a cohort sampled during active COVID-19. The sample taken for sequencing was peripheral blood.

CDR3 bases: TGCAGCGTTGCCCCTCCCAGCAATGAGCAGTTCTTC. It codes for CSVAPPSNEQFF. J is TRBJ2-1 and V is TRBV29-1; D unclear. Deletions cut 4 bases from V and 6 bases from J, with 10 bases between. The length of the CDR3 is 12 residues. Looked up from germline, CDR1 is SQVTM and CDR2 is ANQGSEA.